This TCR beta chain appears in the sequencing data of a study of monozygotic twins with inflammatory bowel disease. cDNA was made in eight separate reactions per sample. Molecular identifiers with 6-nucleotide sample barcodes were added during cDNA synthesis via template switching. TCRdb re-called the 5' RACE reads and gives one entry per CDR3 protein, without DNA. This sample contains more than 120,000 distinct CDR3 sequences. The CDR3 runs 15 residues. Per the germline V gene, CDR1 is DFQATT and CDR2 is SNEGSKA (reference sequence). One blood sample of approximately 2.7 ml was taken from each donor.

The source is a human donor with ulcerative colitis or Crohn's disease, or a healthy co-twin of an affected twin (not recorded which). The sequenced sample was blood. V usage is TRBV20-1 and J usage is TRBJ2-5; the TCRdb call, TRBD2, lacks DNA for checking. The CDR3 loop is CSARGLAHYQETQYF.